The clone carrying this TCR beta chain was observed a single time. The antigen is unknown. Sequenced by immunoSEQ multiplex PCR; TCRdb stores in-frame clones only, minus some. The sample records some 120,000 clones, over 75% being singletons. The sample originates from a study of T cell responses to AZD1222 COVID-19 vaccine. The CDR3 sequence is 14 residues long. V was trimmed by 5 bases and J by 0 bases, leaving 11 bases between them. Germline V gives CDR1 SGHAT, CDR2 FQNNGV. Whole-study findings and limits: Possibly, clonal diversity was underestimated; donors were largely white British and included more females. There were vaccine-associated CD4 TCRs across spike, dominant at 160-218 and 743-854. Unmutated regions of variants are reportedly targeted by nearly half of spike-specific TCRs.

The material sequenced was peripheral blood, taken on day 0 of MenACWY control vaccination. V gene TRBV11-2 combines with J gene TRBJ2-7; the D gene is possibly TRBD2 (5 bases). This sequence originates from an adult in good health. The CDR3 loop reads CASSPTDSSYEQYF. The CDR3 DNA is TGTGCCAGCAGCCCCACGGACTCCTCCTACGAGCAGTACTTC.